Listed below are T cell receptor beta chains from one sample, sequenced in a study of T cell responses to AZD1222 COVID-19 vaccine. Assay: immunoSEQ multiplex PCR; the TCRdb copy retains only in-frame clones and omits some. The sample consists of more than 150,000 clones, just over 90% of them appearing once. The input for sequencing was peripheral blood, taken on day 0 of AZD1222 vaccination. The receptors shown here come from an adult in good health. CDR3s include the opening cysteine and the closing phenylalanine or tryptophan. D genes are given only for firm matches. Not every row has a clone size; where given, it reads once, few, many or a size class.

j_call: TRBJ1-2
clone_size: NA
d_call: TRBD1
v_call: TRBV27
cdr3_nt: TGTGCCAGCACCCGGACAGGGCTTTATAACTATGGCTACACCTTC
cdr3_aa: CASTRTGLYNYGYTF

j_call: TRBJ2-7
clone_size: NA
d_call: NA
v_call: TRBV5-1
cdr3_nt: TGCGCCAGCAGCTTGGAGGGGAGGATAAGGTCCTACGAGCAGTACTTC
cdr3_aa: CASSLEGRIRSYEQYF

j_call: TRBJ1-2
clone_size: NA
d_call: NA
v_call: TRBV6-5
cdr3_nt: TGTGCCAGCAGTTACTCGAGATGGGGCCAGGTCTATGGCTACACCTTC
cdr3_aa: CASSYSRWGQVYGYTF

j_call: TRBJ1-2
clone_size: NA
d_call: NA
v_call: TRBV27
cdr3_nt: TGTGCCAGCAGTCAGCTCAGGGAGCGGGTCGCCTATGGCTACACCTTC
cdr3_aa: CASSQLRERVAYGYTF

j_call: TRBJ1-1
clone_size: once
d_call: NA
v_call: TRBV28
cdr3_nt: TGTGCCAGCAGTTCCCCGATTCAGGGGAAGAGTGAAGCTTTCTTT
cdr3_aa: CASSSPIQGKSEAFF

j_call: TRBJ1-3
clone_size: NA
d_call: NA
v_call: TRBV2
cdr3_nt: TGTGCCAGCAGTACCGGGTCTTCTGGAAACACCATATATTTT
cdr3_aa: CASSTGSSGNTIYF

j_call: TRBJ2-5
clone_size: NA
d_call: TRBD1
v_call: TRBV19
cdr3_nt: TGTGCCAGTGGACAGGGGCAGGGGGAGACCCAGTACTTC
cdr3_aa: CASGQGQGETQYF

j_call: TRBJ2-1
clone_size: once
d_call: TRBD2
v_call: TRBV29-1
cdr3_nt: TGCAGCGTTGACGCTAGCGGGATCCACAATGAGCAGTTCTTC
cdr3_aa: CSVDASGIHNEQFF

j_call: TRBJ2-1
clone_size: NA
d_call: TRBD2
v_call: TRBV3-1/TRBV3-2
cdr3_nt: TGTGCCAGCAGCCTCGACCTGCAAGCGGGGGCCTACAATGAGCAGTTCTTC
cdr3_aa: CASSLDLQAGAYNEQFF

j_call: TRBJ1-3
clone_size: few
d_call: TRBD1
v_call: TRBV10-3
cdr3_nt: TGTGCCACCTCGGACAGGGAGACTGGAAACACCATATATTTT
cdr3_aa: CATSDRETGNTIYF

j_call: TRBJ1-1
clone_size: NA
d_call: NA
v_call: TRBV3-1/TRBV3-2
cdr3_nt: TGTGCCAGCAGCCAAGAGACACCTGGGAGCACTGAAGCTTTCTTT
cdr3_aa: CASSQETPGSTEAFF

j_call: TRBJ1-2
clone_size: NA
d_call: NA
v_call: TRBV29-1
cdr3_nt: TGCAGCGTTGAAGATCTCGCCTTCGGGGATGGCTATGGCTACACCTTC
cdr3_aa: CSVEDLAFGDGYGYTF

j_call: TRBJ2-7
clone_size: NA
d_call: TRBD1
v_call: TRBV11-1
cdr3_nt: TGTGCCTGTTCGGACAGGTATAGCTCCTACGAGCAGTACTTC
cdr3_aa: CACSDRYSSYEQYF

j_call: TRBJ1-1
clone_size: NA
d_call: NA
v_call: TRBV6-2/TRBV6-3
cdr3_nt: TGTGCCAGCAGTTACTCGACGGAAGCTTTCTTT
cdr3_aa: CASSYSTEAFF